The 19 T cell receptor beta chains below were found in one sample sequenced in a study of blood T cells in healthy people across ages. Sample-barcoded 5' priming and a J-beta primer mix drove a second PCR of 7 to 11 cycles. One entry per CDR3 protein results from TCRdb running MiXCR on the 5' RACE reads. The profile shows some 1,000,000 distinct CDR3 sequences, approximately 25% of them singletons. The same specimen was also included in a second study, on T cells of mothers and their children.

Sequences were obtained from blood. The receptors were sampled from a girl between 2 and 10 years old in good health.

The sample holds a few counts of this clonotype. The J gene is TRBJ2-5, the V gene TRBV6-4, with TRBD2 matching 10 bases. The J call may be incorrect, as the DNA end agrees better with TRBJ2-1. The germline gives CDR1 MRHNA, CDR2 SNTAGT. The CDR3 is 15 residues long. In DNA, the CDR3 is TGTGCCAGCAGTGATACTAGCGGGGAATACAATGAGCAGTTCTTC. This codes for CASSDTSGEYNEQFF.

The J gene is TRBJ2-1, the V gene TRBV12-3 or TRBV12-4; TRBD2 matches at 11 bases. This CDR3 comprises 17 residues. V was clipped by 2 bases and J by 5 bases; unmatched bases: 8. This CDR3 reads CASSLYGTSGSNNEQFF. CDR3 coding DNA: TGTGCCAGCAGTTTATATGGGACTAGCGGTTCGAACAATGAGCAGTTCTTC.

CDR3 sequence (DNA): TGTGCCAGCAGCTCTACTAGCGGGAGAGGGCCCTACAATGAGCAGTTCTTC. As protein: CASSSTSGRGPYNEQFF. The V gene is TRBV7-9, the J gene TRBJ2-1; TRBD2 aligns across 11 bases. The germline CDR1 and CDR2 sequences are SEHNR and FQNEAQ (reference sequence). The CDR3 length is 17 residues. The V segment lost 4 bases and the J segment 2 bases; nucleotides outside the gene matches: 7.

V gene TRBV12-3 or TRBV12-4 combines with J gene TRBJ1-2; a possible D gene is TRBD1 (5 bases). The CDR3 covers 14 residues. V was cut by 5 bases and J by 0 bases, with 10 bases left in between. CDR3 bases: TGTGCCAGCAGTACAGGATTAGCTAACTATGGCTACACCTTC. It specifies CASSTGLANYGYTF.

This clonotype was seen a few times. One end of the junction is discordant with germline, which a read error may explain. The chain is built from TRBV7-7 and TRBJ2-2; 8 nucleotides match TRBD1. The CDR3 consists of 16 residues. Germline V gene lookup returns CDR1 SSHAT and CDR2 FNYEAQ (reference sequence). The CDR3 bases are TGTGCTAGCAGCGAGAAGGACAGGGAGAACACCGGGGAGCTGTTTTTT. Protein: CASSEKDRENTGELFF.

The chain is built from TRBV27 and TRBJ2-1; D is ambiguous. The assigned J gene may be wrong: the sequence end matches TRBJ2-7 better. This CDR3 is 14 amino acids long. Germline CDR1 is MNHEY and CDR2 is SMNVEV (reference sequence). CDR3 DNA sequence: TGTGCCAGCACGTTAGCCCTAAGGCCCTACGAGCAGTACTTC. Protein: CASTLALRPYEQYF.

The table lists this clonotype with a few counts. V and J are TRBV12-3 or TRBV12-4 and TRBJ1-4; 7 nucleotides align to TRBD1. This CDR3 contains 16 residues. With V trimmed by 2 bases and J by 6 bases, 9 bases remained unmatched. The CDR3 sequence: CASSLRPGQRDEKLFF. The DNA for the CDR3 is TGTGCCAGCAGTTTACGTCCGGGACAGAGGGATGAAAAACTGTTTTTT.

The gene calls are TRBV4-2 and TRBJ2-1; 7 nucleotides align to TRBD2. V was pared by 0 bases and J by 4 bases, with 3 bases of the junction left unmatched. The CDR3 sequence is 15 residues long. CDR1 and CDR2 from the germline V gene are LGHNA and YNFKEQ. CDR3 nucleotide sequence: TGTGCCAGCAGCCAAGAGCTAGCGGAGTACAATGAGCAGTTCTTC. Translation gives CASSQELAEYNEQFF.

This clonotype was detected only once. V is TRBV6-2 or TRBV6-3 and J is TRBJ2-5, with a possible D match to TRBD1 (5 bases). There are 15 residues in the CDR3. The germline gives CDR1 MNHEY, CDR2 SVGEGT. V was clipped by 6 bases and J by 0 bases, with 14 bases between them. In DNA, the CDR3 is TGTGCCAGCAGCTTGACAGACCAGTACCAAGAGACCCAGTACTTC. This codes for CASSLTDQYQETQYF.

The chain uses TRBV25-1 and TRBJ2-1; 9 bases are a match to TRBD2. The CDR3 loop spans 16 amino acids. J gave up 7 bases and V 1 base, and 8 bases lay outside the gene matches. The germline CDR1 and CDR2 sequences are MGHDK and SYGVNS. This chain's CDR3 is CASSEWVSGSVNEQFF. In DNA, the CDR3 is TGTGCCAGCAGTGAATGGGTTAGCGGGAGCGTAAATGAGCAGTTCTTC.

There are a few counts of this clonotype. The chain carries TRBV4-1 and TRBJ1-2, with D perhaps matching TRBD1 (5 bases). V lost 4 bases, J lost 8 bases, and 17 bases lay in between. The CDR3 covers 14 residues. CDR1 and CDR2 (germline): MGHRA, YSYEKL. CDR3 bases: TGCGCCAGCAGCCCACACCAGGGCCAATGGGGCTACACCTTC. Its protein product is CASSPHQGQWGYTF.

V gene TRBV11-2 combines with J gene TRBJ1-5; TRBD1 is a possible D gene (6 bases). This CDR3 is 14 amino acids long. CDR1 is SGHAT, CDR2 FQNNGV, per germline. V dropped 5 bases and J dropped 6 bases, with 14 bases sitting between them. This CDR3 is CASSATGSGQPQHF. The CDR3 bases are TGTGCCAGCAGCGCCACAGGGTCTGGTCAGCCCCAGCATTTT. The full variable domain, with the rest looked up from reference TRBV11-2 and TRBJ1-5, is EAGVAQSPRYKIIEKRQSVAFWCNPISGHATLYWYQQILGQGPKLLIQFQNNGVVDDSQLPKDRFSAERLKGVDSTLKIQPAKLEDSAVYLCASSATGSGQPQHFGDGTRLSIL.

This chain links TRBV9 with TRBJ2-1; D is unresolved. The CDR3 runs to 13 residues. Trimming removed 0 bases from V and 6 bases from J, with 7 bases in between. Germline-derived CDR1 and CDR2 are SGDLS and YYNGEE. The CDR3 nucleotides are TGTGCCAGCAGCGTAGTAATTTCCAATGAGCAGTTCTTC. This codes for CASSVVISNEQFF.

This clonotype was seen more than once but under ten times. This sequence joins TRBV9 and TRBJ2-7, with 9 nucleotides matching TRBD1. Trimming took 3 bases from V and 4 from J; bases not matched to a gene: 5. Germline V gives CDR1 SGDLS, CDR2 YYNGEE. CDR3 length: 14 residues. This chain's CDR3 is CASSATGGGYEQYF. CDR3 in DNA: TGTGCCAGCAGCGCGACAGGGGGAGGGTACGAGCAGTACTTC.

This clonotype was counted a few times. V usage is TRBV15 and J usage is TRBJ2-4; 7 bases are a match to TRBD2. The V gene end was trimmed by 5 bases and the J gene end by 5 bases; junction bases not matched to a gene: 0. CDR1 is LNHNV and CDR2 is YYDKDF in the germline V gene (reference sequence). The CDR3 is made up of 12 amino acids. CDR3 sequence: CATSGGENIQYF. The CDR3 nucleotides are TGTGCCACCAGCGGGGGGGAAAACATTCAGTACTTC. Together with reference TRBV15 and TRBJ2-4, the CDR3 gives the full variable domain: DAMVIQNPRYQVTQFGKPVTLSCSQTLNHNVMYWYQQKSSQAPKLLFHYYDKDFNNEADTPDNFQSRRPNTSFCFLDIRSPGLGDTAMYLCATSGGENIQYFGAGTRLSVL.

The gene calls are TRBV25-1 and TRBJ1-1, with D perhaps matching TRBD1 (5 bases). The V gene lost 1 base and the J gene lost 3 bases, with 12 bases spanning the gap. The CDR3 has 15 residues. From germline, CDR1 is MGHDK and CDR2 SYGVNS. The CDR3 sequence: CASSEFWGSDTEAFF. The CDR3 DNA reads as TGTGCCAGCAGTGAATTTTGGGGGTCGGACACTGAAGCTTTCTTT.

The gene calls are TRBV4-3 and TRBJ1-1; D unclear. This CDR3 region has 14 residues. Germline-derived CDR1 and CDR2 are LGHNA and YSLEER. V shed 0 bases and J shed 4 bases, with 9 bases lying between them. The CDR3 sequence is CASSQDIGSTEAFF. CDR3 sequence (DNA): TGCGCCAGCAGCCAAGATATCGGGAGCACTGAAGCTTTCTTT.

This clonotype was seen only a few times. The chain couples TRBV4-2 to TRBJ2-3, with TRBD2 as a possible D gene (6 bases). CDR1 LGHNA and CDR2 YNFKEQ come from the germline V gene. Trimming shortened V by 2 bases and J by 5 bases, and 14 bases separated the two germline ends. The length of the CDR3 is 15 residues. The CDR3 coding sequence is TGTGCCAGCAGCCAACGGGACTCTGATGTAGATACGCAGTATTTT. Translating gives CASSQRDSDVDTQYF.

The chain carries TRBV28 and TRBJ2-3, with D unclear. Trimming removed 7 bases at V and 3 bases at J, with 8 bases between. This CDR3 spans 12 amino acids. Looked up from germline, CDR1 is MDHEN and CDR2 is SYDVKM. CDR3 protein: CASTSATDTQYF. The CDR3, as DNA: TGTGCCAGCACATCGGCGACAGATACGCAGTATTTT.